Listed here are 27 T cell receptor beta chains from one sample, sequenced in a study of blood T cell repertoires in COVID-19. The protocol was immunoSEQ multiplex PCR, while the TCRdb copy is restricted to in-frame clones and leaves out a portion. The sample shows approximately 150,000 clones, more than 75% of them seen only once. Sequencing was carried out using peripheral blood. These receptor sequences come from a man aged 40-55 years with acute or convalescent COVID-19.

The chain couples TRBV6-5 to TRBJ2-3; possible D gene TRBD2, 7 bases. V was cut by 0 bases and J by 2 bases, with 9 bases left in between. Germline V gene lookup returns CDR1 MNHEY and CDR2 SVGAGI. The CDR3 sequence is 15 residues long. The CDR3 coding sequence is TGTGCCAGCAGTTACTCGGGGGGGGCCACAGATACGCAGTATTTT. Amino acid sequence: CASSYSGGATDTQYF.

With regard to this clone: The junction differs from germline at one of its ends, possibly a read error. CDR3 in DNA: TGTGCTAGCAGCCCCCGGGACAGGACCCCCAACTATGGCTACACCTTC. This codes for CASSPRDRTPNYGYTF. The J gene is TRBJ1-2, the V gene TRBV7-7; TRBD1 agrees at 8 bases. This CDR3 spans 16 amino acids. Germline V gene lookup returns CDR1 SSHAT and CDR2 FNYEAQ (reference sequence).

The chain's CDR3 is CASSLDTKNIQYF. The CDR3 region has the DNA TGTGCCAGCAGCTTGGACACCAAAAACATTCAGTACTTC. The rearrangement links TRBV5-4 to TRBJ2-4; D ambiguous. Germline V gene data show CDR1 as SGHNT and CDR2 as YYREEE (reference sequence). V was trimmed by 0 bases and J by 2 bases, leaving 3 bases between them. This CDR3 region has 13 residues.

CDR3 region: CASSLGTSTPGYTF. The DNA for the CDR3 is TGTGCCAGCAGCTTAGGGACATCAACCCCTGGCTACACCTTC. V usage is TRBV5-5 and J usage is TRBJ1-2; D is perhaps TRBD1 (6 bases). There are 14 residues in the CDR3. Germline assignment: CDR1 SGHKS and CDR2 YYEKEE (reference sequence). Deletions cut 2 bases from V and 7 bases from J, with 15 bases between.

The rearrangement links TRBV6-5 to TRBJ1-1, with TRBD1 identical over 7 bases. CDR1 is MNHEY and CDR2 is SVGAGI in the germline V gene. The CDR3 covers 12 residues. V lost 7 bases to trimming and J lost 11 bases; unmatched junction nucleotides: 10. Here the CDR3 reads CASIDREAWAFF. DNA of the CDR3: TGTGCCAGCATAGACAGGGAGGCCTGGGCTTTCTTT.

The V gene is TRBV25-1, the J gene TRBJ1-4; TRBD1 is a possible D gene (5 bases). This CDR3 contains 14 residues. Deletions cut 7 bases from V and 5 bases from J, with 14 bases between. Germline V lookup: CDR1 MGHDK, CDR2 SYGVNS. CDR3 nucleotide sequence: TGTGCCAGCACCTCAGGGAGCGGGAATGAAAAACTGTTTTTT. As protein: CASTSGSGNEKLFF.

This chain links TRBV5-1 with TRBJ1-1; 7 bases match TRBD1. V shed 6 bases and J 1 base; nucleotides not matched to a gene: 6. The V gene's germline CDR1 is SGHRS and CDR2 YFSETQ. CDR3 length: 14 amino acids. CDR3 sequence reads: CASIGGYTNTEAFF. The CDR3 DNA reads as TGCGCCAGCATAGGGGGCTATACGAACACTGAAGCTTTCTTT.

This chain joins TRBV7-8 and TRBJ1-2, with D tentatively TRBD1 (6 bases). The germline CDR1 and CDR2 sequences are SGHVS and FQNEAQ. Trimming cost V 5 bases and J 7 bases, with 14 bases left between them. This CDR3 region has 13 residues. CDR3 residues: CASSLGGEGGYTF. The CDR3 coding sequence is TGTGCCAGCAGCCTAGGGGGGGAAGGTGGCTACACCTTC.

The chain carries TRBV11-3 and TRBJ2-3; tentative D call: TRBD1 (5 bases). The length of the CDR3 is 13 residues. In germline, CDR1 is SGHNT, CDR2 YENEEA. Between the trimmed V and J ends, which lost 0 bases and 6 bases, there was a span of 7 bases. In DNA form, the CDR3 reads TGTGCCAGCAGCTTAGATCAGGGCGATACGCAGTATTTT. Its translation: CASSLDQGDTQYF.

V usage is TRBV21-1 and J usage is TRBJ2-5; the table assigns TRBD1, which was not confirmed against the DNA. TRBV21-1 is labeled a pseudogene. The CDR3 covers 15 residues. Written as DNA, the CDR3 is TGTGCCAGCAGCAAGGCCCTTGGCACCCAAGAGACCCAGTACTTC. Amino acid sequence: CASSKALGTQETQYF.

V usage is TRBV5-1 and J usage is TRBJ2-2; weak D call: TRBD1 (5 bases). Trimming took off 4 bases at V and 4 bases at J, with 11 bases between the two ends. The CDR3 totals 14 residues. The V gene's germline CDR1 is SGHRS and CDR2 YFSETQ. The CDR3 sequence is CASSVAGITGELFF. The CDR3 DNA is TGCGCCAGCAGCGTGGCAGGGATCACCGGGGAGCTGTTTTTT. The full variable domain, its missing parts supplied by reference TRBV5-1 and TRBJ2-2, is KAGVTQTPRYLIKTRGQQVTLSCSPISGHRSVSWYQQTPGQGLQFLFEYFSETQRNKGNFPGRFSGRQFSNSRSEMNVSTLELGDSALYLCASSVAGITGELFFGEGSRLTVL.

The chain combines TRBV6-5 with TRBJ1-2; D might be TRBD1 (6 bases). Germline CDR1 MNHEY, CDR2 SVGAGI. Trimming took 5 bases from V and 6 from J, leaving 16 bases between them. This CDR3 is built from 14 residues. CDR3: CASSTATGSHGYTF. CDR3 in DNA: TGTGCCAGCAGTACAGCAACAGGGTCTCATGGCTACACCTTC.

This rearrangement joins TRBV7-6 to TRBJ2-5; tentatively, D is TRBD1 (6 bases). Trimming stripped 5 bases from V and 4 bases from J, with 11 bases between. Germline V lookup: CDR1 SGHVS, CDR2 FNYEAQ. This CDR3 comprises 13 residues. This chain's CDR3 is CASSRQQGETQYF. In nucleotides, the CDR3 is TGTGCCAGCAGCCGTCAACAGGGAGAGACCCAGTACTTC.

This chain links TRBV3-1 (or the pseudogene TRBV3-2) with TRBJ1-1; 7 positions agree with TRBD1. In germline, CDR1 is LGHDT, CDR2 YNNKEL (reference sequence). Losses at the gene ends were 5 bases for V and 10 bases for J; bases not matched to a gene: 10. CDR3 length: 13 amino acids. For the CDR3, the DNA is TGTGCCAGCAGCGTCCGACAGGGTATTGTAGCTTTCTTT. Protein product: CASSVRQGIVAFF.

The chain carries TRBV6-2 or TRBV6-3 and TRBJ1-4; D gene unclear. CDR3 length: 17 amino acids. The V end was cut by 6 bases, the J end by 8 bases, with 25 bases between. The germline gives CDR1 MNHEY, CDR2 SVGEGT. CDR3 sequence: CASSTPTTGRIFEKLFF. The CDR3 DNA is TGTGCCAGCAGCACCCCCACAACGGGTAGGATCTTCGAAAAACTGTTTTTT.

This clone was found once. The chain joins TRBV28 to TRBJ1-4, with 8 bases that match TRBD1. CDR3 length: 17 residues. The V segment lost 10 bases and the J segment 10 bases; nucleotides outside the gene matches: 23. Looked up from germline, CDR1 is MDHEN and CDR2 is SYDVKM. The CDR3 protein is CATIKQSQGASGGKLFF. The CDR3 region has the DNA TGTGCCACCATCAAACAAAGCCAGGGGGCCAGTGGGGGAAAACTGTTTTTT. Filled out from reference TRBV28 and TRBJ1-4, the complete variable domain reads DVKVTQSSRYLVKRTGEKVFLECVQDMDHENMFWYRQDPGLGLRLIYFSYDVKMKEKGDIPEGYSVSREKKERFSLILESASTNQTSMYLCATIKQSQGASGGKLFFGSGTQLSVL.

V is TRBV29-1 and J is TRBJ2-5; 14 bases fit TRBD2. Germline V gene data show CDR1 as SQVTM and CDR2 as ANQGSEA. With 3 bases clipped from V and 4 bases from J, the junction kept 7 bases outside the gene matches. There are 16 residues in the CDR3. CDR3 in amino acids: CSVEGNGLAGGETQYF. The CDR3 DNA sequence: TGCAGCGTTGAGGGTAACGGACTAGCGGGGGGAGAGACCCAGTACTTC.

The chain carries TRBV27 and TRBJ1-4, with D tentatively TRBD1 (6 bases). With 5 bases removed from V and 8 bases from J, the gap between germline ends came to 12 bases. There are 13 residues in the CDR3. Germline V gene sequence: CDR1 MNHEY, CDR2 SMNVEV (reference sequence). This CDR3 reads CASSEGGWEKLFF. The CDR3, as DNA: TGTGCCAGCAGTGAAGGGGGTTGGGAAAAACTGTTTTTT. Combining the CDR3 with reference TRBV27 and TRBJ1-4 gives the whole variable domain EAQVTQNPRYLITVTGKKLTVTCSQNMNHEYMSWYRQDPGLGLRQIYYSMNVEVTDKGDVPEGYKVSRKEKRNFPLILESPSPNQTSLYFCASSEGGWEKLFFGSGTQLSVL.

The V call is TRBV5-4, the J call TRBJ2-3, with 12 nucleotides matching TRBD2. Trimming at V came to 3 bases and at J to 1 base, leaving 3 bases not matched to a gene. Germline V CDR1 and CDR2: SGHNT, YYREEE (reference sequence). The CDR3 covers 16 residues. As DNA, the CDR3 is TGTGCCAGCAGCTCTAGCGGGGGGGCCGGCACAGATACGCAGTATTTT. It translates to CASSSSGGAGTDTQYF.

This clone showed up just once. The chain carries TRBV4-1 and TRBJ1-2, with D unresolved. Trimming shortened V by 1 base and J by 1 base, and 7 bases separated the two germline ends. Germline V gene data show CDR1 as MGHRA and CDR2 as YSYEKL. The CDR3 sequence is 14 residues long. The chain's CDR3 is CASSQAGLNYGYTF. The CDR3 nucleotides are TGCGCCAGCAGCCAAGCCGGACTTAACTATGGCTACACCTTC.

The chain carries TRBV28 and TRBJ1-5, with TRBD1 matching 8 bases. The CDR3 spans 13 residues. Germline V gene data show CDR1 as MDHEN and CDR2 as SYDVKM. V trimming: 7 bases; J trimming: 7 bases; junction bases outside the gene matches: 6. CDR3 sequence reads: CASIQGAVQPQHF. DNA for the CDR3: TGTGCCAGCATCCAGGGGGCTGTGCAGCCCCAGCATTTT.

The chain links TRBV15 to TRBJ1-5; D unclear. V lost 5 bases and J lost 0, with 8 bases in between. The CDR3 sequence is 14 residues long. Per germline, CDR1 LNHNV and CDR2 YYDKDF (reference sequence). The CDR3 loop reads CATSPQFSNQPQHF. CDR3 in DNA: TGTGCCACCAGCCCCCAGTTTAGCAATCAGCCCCAGCATTTT.

This CDR3 is CASSLLPPGGGALREQFF. The CDR3 DNA sequence: TGCGCCAGCAGCCTTCTTCCCCCTGGCGGGGGGGCCCTGCGGGAGCAGTTCTTC. The rearrangement links TRBV4-1 to TRBJ2-1, with TRBD2 matching over 9 bases. Germline CDR1 reads MGHRA; CDR2 reads YSYEKL. CDR3 length: 18 residues. Trimming took 4 bases from V and 10 from J; bases not matched to a gene: 20.

The chain has TRBV4-1 and TRBJ2-7, with D possibly TRBD1 on 6 matching bases. Trimming pared 0 bases from V and 2 bases from J, leaving 8 bases between. Germline V lookup: CDR1 MGHRA, CDR2 YSYEKL. CDR3 length: 14 amino acids. CDR3 DNA sequence: TGCGCCAGCAGCCAAGATCGGGACACCTACGAGCAGTACTTC. Its translation is CASSQDRDTYEQYF.

The genes are TRBV2 and TRBJ2-7, with 9 bases aligning to TRBD1. Germline assignment: CDR1 SNHLY and CDR2 FYNNEI. Losses at the gene ends were 2 bases for V and 6 bases for J; bases not matched to a gene: 5. This CDR3 is 14 amino acids long. The CDR3 here is CASSENRGRGEQYF. The CDR3 region has the DNA TGTGCCAGCAGTGAAAACAGGGGGCGAGGCGAGCAGTACTTC.

Remarks on this clone: Other DNA sequences of this sample code for an identical CDR3. The rearrangement links TRBV18 to TRBJ2-7, with 7 positions matching TRBD2. The germline V gene encodes CDR1 KGHSH and CDR2 LQKENI. V lost 6 bases to trimming and J lost 4 bases; unmatched junction nucleotides: 3. This CDR3 has 12 residues. The DNA of the CDR3 is TGTGCCAGCTCCCCCGGGGGGTACGAGCAGTACTTC. Translating gives CASSPGGYEQYF.

The rearrangement joins TRBV18 to TRBJ2-3; 10 nucleotides line up with TRBD2. V was clipped by 3 bases and J by 2 bases; unmatched bases: 11. The CDR3 length is 18 residues. The germline V gene has CDR1 KGHSH and CDR2 LQKENI. CDR3 in DNA: TGTGCCAGCTCACCTTATTGGACTAGCGGCCGTGACACAGATACGCAGTATTTT. This translates into CASSPYWTSGRDTDTQYF.